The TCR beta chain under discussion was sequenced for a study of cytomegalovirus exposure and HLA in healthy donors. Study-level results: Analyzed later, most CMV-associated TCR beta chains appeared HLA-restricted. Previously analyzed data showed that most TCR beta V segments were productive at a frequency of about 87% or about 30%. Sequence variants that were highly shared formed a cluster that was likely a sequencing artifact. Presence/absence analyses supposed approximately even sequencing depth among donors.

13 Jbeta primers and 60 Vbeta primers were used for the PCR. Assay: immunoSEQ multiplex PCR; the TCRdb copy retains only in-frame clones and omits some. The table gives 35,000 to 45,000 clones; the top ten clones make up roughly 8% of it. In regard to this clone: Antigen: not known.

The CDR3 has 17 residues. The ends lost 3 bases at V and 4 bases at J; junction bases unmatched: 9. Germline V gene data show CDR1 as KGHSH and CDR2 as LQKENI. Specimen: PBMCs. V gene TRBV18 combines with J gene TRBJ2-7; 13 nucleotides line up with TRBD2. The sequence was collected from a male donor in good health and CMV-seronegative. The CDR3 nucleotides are TGTGCCAGCTCACCGCAAGGTTTGACTAGCGGGAGGTACGAGCAGTACTTC. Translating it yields CASSPQGLTSGRYEQYF.